This T cell receptor beta chain was captured by sequencing in a study of blood T cell repertoires in COVID-19. Across the whole study: In each case, the material was cDNA or gDNA derived from T cells, B-cell-depleted T cells, or PBMCs.

As originally analysed: Amplification of reference gene primers provided the estimated nucleated cell counts. Some clones are missing from TCRdb's copy, which holds only in-frame ones; the method was immunoSEQ multiplex PCR. V, J and clone size reflect that table, while D and trimming were determined from the DNA. The data show about 140,000 clones, around 84% seen once. From germline, CDR1 is GTSNPN and CDR2 SVGIG (reference sequence). This CDR3 spans 13 amino acids. Trimming stripped 2 bases from V and 0 bases from J, with 7 bases between. The V and J genes are TRBV30 and TRBJ1-1; no reliable D call. Specimen: peripheral blood. The clonotype was recovered from a woman in her sixties with acute or convalescent COVID-19. CDR3 nucleotides: TGTGCCTGGAGTCCCGAGTTGAACACTGAAGCTTTCTTT. It is translated as CAWSPELNTEAFF.